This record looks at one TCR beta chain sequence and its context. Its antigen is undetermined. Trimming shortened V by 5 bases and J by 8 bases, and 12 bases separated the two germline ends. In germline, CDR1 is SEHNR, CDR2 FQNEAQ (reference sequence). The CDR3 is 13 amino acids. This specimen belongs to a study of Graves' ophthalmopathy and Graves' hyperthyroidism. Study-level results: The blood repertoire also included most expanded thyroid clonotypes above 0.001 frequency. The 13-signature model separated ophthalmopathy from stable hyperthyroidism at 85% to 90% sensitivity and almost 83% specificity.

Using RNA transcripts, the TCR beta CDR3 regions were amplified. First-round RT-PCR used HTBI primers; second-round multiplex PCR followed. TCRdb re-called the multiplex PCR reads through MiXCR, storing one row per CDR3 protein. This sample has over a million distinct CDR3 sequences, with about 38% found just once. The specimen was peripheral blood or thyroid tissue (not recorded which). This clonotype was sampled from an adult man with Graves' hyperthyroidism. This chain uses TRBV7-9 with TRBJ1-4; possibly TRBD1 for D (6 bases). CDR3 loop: CASSARTEEKLFF. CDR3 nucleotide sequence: TGTGCCAGCAGCGCACGGACAGAAGAAAAACTGTTTTTT.